This TCR beta chain emerged from a study of T cell repertoires in cytomegalovirus infection. Study overall: Public TCR beta signatures marked donors with CMV infection and the matching HLA.

This clonotype was detected only a few times. Antigen unknown. TCRdb re-derived calls from the reads in MiXCR, one entry per CDR3 protein. The data show around 300,000 distinct CDR3 sequences, roughly 21% seen once. Germline loops: CDR1 DFQATT, CDR2 SNEGSKA (reference sequence). The V segment lost 6 bases and the J segment 6 bases; nucleotides outside the gene matches: 13. This CDR3 is 15 amino acids long. The material sequenced was cultured PBMCs, taken from culture after CMV antigen stimulation. The J gene is TRBJ1-1, the V gene TRBV20-1; TRBD1 aligns across 10 bases. The TCR comes from a human donor in good health (CMV status not recorded). Some clones in this sample may be carry-over from other donors' samples. This CDR3 is CSAADAGTGVPEAFF. CDR3 sequence (DNA): TGCAGTGCGGCGGACGCCGGGACAGGGGTCCCTGAAGCTTTCTTT.